This TCR beta chain was profiled in a study of blood T cell repertoires in COVID-19. Germline CDR1 SQVTM, CDR2 ANQGSEA. V gave up 3 bases and J gave up 0 bases, with 8 bases separating them. The CDR3 runs 13 residues. TCRdb's table, derived via immunoSEQ multiplex PCR, lists solely in-frame clones and lacks some. The top ten hold roughly 6% of the sample, which has 250,000 to 350,000 clones, 75% to 90% seen once. The receptor was isolated from a woman in her 50s with COVID-19, enrolled during active disease. Material: peripheral blood. The V call is TRBV29-1, the J call TRBJ1-2; D gene unclear. CDR3: CSVDGETNYGYTF. The CDR3 coding sequence is TGCAGCGTTGATGGGGAGACTAACTATGGCTACACCTTC.